This TCR beta chain derives from a study of T cells in Graves' hyperthyroidism and ophthalmopathy. Amplified TCR beta CDR3 regions came from RNA transcripts. The HTBI primer set was used in a first-round RT-PCR of the TCR CDR3. From the multiplex PCR reads, TCRdb called clonotypes with MiXCR, one entry per CDR3 protein. Here the sample spans 450,000 to 600,000 distinct CDR3 sequences, approximately 20% being singletons. Fresh peripheral blood, less than 11 ml of it, supplied the PBMCs. Trimming removed 0 bases from V and 4 bases from J, with 12 bases in between. CDR3 length: 15 residues. Germline lookup yields CDR1 LGHNA and CDR2 YSLEER.

This TCR came from a man in his forties or fifties with Graves' ophthalmopathy. The sequencing sample was made of blood. This rearrangement joins TRBV4-3 to TRBJ1-1; D perhaps matches TRBD1 (5 bases). CDR3 region: CASSQDGRGPTEAFF. Written as DNA, the CDR3 is TGCGCCAGCAGCCAAGATGGCCGGGGACCCACTGAAGCTTTCTTT.